The clone carrying this T cell receptor (beta chain) turned up a few times. This specimen comes from a study of blood T cell repertoires in COVID-19. Study overall: COVID-19 samples, acute and convalescent, were from the United States, Italy and Spain. PBMCs, B-cell-depleted T cells, or T cells were the source of the cDNA or gDNA that made up the material.

Germline CDR1 SGDLS, CDR2 YYNGEE. The length of the CDR3 is 16 residues. The V and J ends lost 4 bases and 3 bases respectively, with 16 bases between them. Per the original methods: Researchers report that nucleated cell counts were estimated from reference gene primer amplification. TCRdb's copy holds only in-frame clones and misses some; the assay was immunoSEQ multiplex PCR. That table gives V, J and clone size, and the DNA gave D and trimming. The sample holds around 290,000 clones; 70% to 90% are singletons and the top ten take over 10%. What was sequenced was peripheral blood. The V and J genes are TRBV9 and TRBJ1-4; D may be TRBD1 (5 bases). The TCR was taken from a woman aged 70-85 years with COVID-19, enrolled during active disease. The CDR3 loop reads CASSPSGFGPNEKLFF. CDR3 DNA: TGTGCCAGCAGCCCATCAGGGTTCGGCCCTAATGAAAAACTGTTTTTT.